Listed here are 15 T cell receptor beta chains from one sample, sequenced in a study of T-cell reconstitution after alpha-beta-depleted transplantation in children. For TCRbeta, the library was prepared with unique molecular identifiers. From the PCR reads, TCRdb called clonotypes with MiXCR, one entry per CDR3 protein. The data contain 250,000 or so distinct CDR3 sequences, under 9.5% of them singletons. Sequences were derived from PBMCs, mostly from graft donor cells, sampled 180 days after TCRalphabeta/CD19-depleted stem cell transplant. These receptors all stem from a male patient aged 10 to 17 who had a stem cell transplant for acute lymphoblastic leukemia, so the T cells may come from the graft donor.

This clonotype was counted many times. The CDR3 DNA sequence: TGCAGTGCTAGAGATTCCCAGCGGGAATTCAATGAGCAGTTCTTC. Its protein product is CSARDSQREFNEQFF. V and J are TRBV20-1 and TRBJ2-1; 7 bases are a match to TRBD2. Trimming took 0 bases from V and 6 from J; bases not matched to a gene: 8. The CDR3 is made up of 15 amino acids. The V gene's germline CDR1 is DFQATT and CDR2 SNEGSKA (reference sequence).

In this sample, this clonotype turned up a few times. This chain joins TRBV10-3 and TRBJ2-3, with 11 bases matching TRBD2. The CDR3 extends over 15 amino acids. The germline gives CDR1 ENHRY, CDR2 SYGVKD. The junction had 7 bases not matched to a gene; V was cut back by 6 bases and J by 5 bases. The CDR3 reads CAIRPGTSGRDTQYF. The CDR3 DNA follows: TGTGCCATCAGACCTGGGACTAGCGGTCGAGATACGCAGTATTTT.

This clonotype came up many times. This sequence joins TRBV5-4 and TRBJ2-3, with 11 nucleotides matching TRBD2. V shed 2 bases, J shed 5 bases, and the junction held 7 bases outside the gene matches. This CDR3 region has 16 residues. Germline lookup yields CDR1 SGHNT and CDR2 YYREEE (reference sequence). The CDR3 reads CASSFPTSGGQDTQYF. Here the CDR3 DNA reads TGTGCCAGCAGCTTCCCCACTAGCGGGGGACAAGATACGCAGTATTTT.

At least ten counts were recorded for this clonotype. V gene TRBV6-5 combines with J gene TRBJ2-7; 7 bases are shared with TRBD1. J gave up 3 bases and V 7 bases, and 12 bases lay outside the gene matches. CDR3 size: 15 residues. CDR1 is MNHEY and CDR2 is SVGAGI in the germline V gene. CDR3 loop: CASTEMGQRLYEQYF. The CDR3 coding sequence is TGTGCCAGCACCGAAATGGGACAGCGGCTCTACGAGCAGTACTTC.

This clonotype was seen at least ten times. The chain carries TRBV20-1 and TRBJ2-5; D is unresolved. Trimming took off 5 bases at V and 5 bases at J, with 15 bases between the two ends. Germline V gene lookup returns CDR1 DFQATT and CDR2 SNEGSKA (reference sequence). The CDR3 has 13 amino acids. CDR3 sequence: CSAQDGAKETQYF. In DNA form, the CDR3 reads TGCAGTGCTCAGGACGGCGCCAAGGAGACCCAGTACTTC.

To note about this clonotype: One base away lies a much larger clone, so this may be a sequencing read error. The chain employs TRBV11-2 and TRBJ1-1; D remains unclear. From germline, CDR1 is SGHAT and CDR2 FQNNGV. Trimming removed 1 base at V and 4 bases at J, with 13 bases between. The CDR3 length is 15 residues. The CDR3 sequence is CASSLVRLMSTEAFF. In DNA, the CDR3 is TGTGCCAGCAGCTTAGTACGGCTCATGAGCACTGAAGCTTTCTTT.

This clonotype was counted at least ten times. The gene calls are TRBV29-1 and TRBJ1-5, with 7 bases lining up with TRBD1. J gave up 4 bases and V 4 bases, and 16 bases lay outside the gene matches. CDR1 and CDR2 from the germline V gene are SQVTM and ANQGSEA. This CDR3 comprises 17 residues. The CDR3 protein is CSVAGLRDSRFNQPQHF. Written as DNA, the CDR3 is TGCAGCGTTGCGGGGTTAAGGGACAGCCGCTTTAATCAGCCCCAGCATTTT.

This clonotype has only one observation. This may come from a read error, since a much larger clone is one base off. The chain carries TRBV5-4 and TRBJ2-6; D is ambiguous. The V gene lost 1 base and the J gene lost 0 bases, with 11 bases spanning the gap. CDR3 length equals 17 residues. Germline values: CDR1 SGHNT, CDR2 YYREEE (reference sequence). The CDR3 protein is CASSLRALFSGANVLTF. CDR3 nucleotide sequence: TGTGCCAGCAGCTTGCGGGCCCTCTTCTCTGGGGCCAACGTCCTGACTTTC. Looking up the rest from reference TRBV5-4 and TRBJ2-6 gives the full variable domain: ETGVTQSPTHLIKTRGQQVTLRCSSQSGHNTVSWYQQALGQGPQFIFQYYREEENGRGNFPPRFSGLQFPNYSSELNVNALELDDSALYLCASSLRALFSGANVLTFGAGSRLTVL.

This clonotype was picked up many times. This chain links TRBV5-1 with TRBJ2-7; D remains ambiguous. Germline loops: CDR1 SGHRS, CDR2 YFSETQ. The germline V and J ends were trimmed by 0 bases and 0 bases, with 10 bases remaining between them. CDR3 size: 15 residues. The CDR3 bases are TGCGCCAGCAGCTTGGAGGCCATTAGCTCCTACGAGCAGTACTTC. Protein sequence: CASSLEAISSYEQYF. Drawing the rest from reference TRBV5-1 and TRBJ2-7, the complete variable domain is KAGVTQTPRYLIKTRGQQVTLSCSPISGHRSVSWYQQTPGQGLQFLFEYFSETQRNKGNFPGRFSGRQFSNSRSEMNVSTLELGDSALYLCASSLEAISSYEQYFGPGTRLTVT.

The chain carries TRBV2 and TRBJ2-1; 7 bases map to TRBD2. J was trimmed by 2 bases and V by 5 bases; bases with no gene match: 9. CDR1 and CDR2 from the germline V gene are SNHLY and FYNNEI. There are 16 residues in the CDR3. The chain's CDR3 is CASSFRGVPPYNEQFF. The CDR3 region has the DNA TGTGCCAGCAGTTTCCGGGGGGTACCGCCCTACAATGAGCAGTTCTTC. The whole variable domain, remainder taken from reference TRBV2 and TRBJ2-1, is EPEVTQTPSHQVTQMGQEVILRCVPISNHLYFYWYRQILGQKVEFLVSFYNNEISEKSEIFDDQFSVERPDGSNFTLKIRSTKLEDSAMYFCASSFRGVPPYNEQFFGPGTRLTVL.

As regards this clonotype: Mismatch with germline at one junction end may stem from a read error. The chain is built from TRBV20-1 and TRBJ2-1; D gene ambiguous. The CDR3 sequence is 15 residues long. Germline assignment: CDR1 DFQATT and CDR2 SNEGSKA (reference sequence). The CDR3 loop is CCAPPGWDSYNEQFF. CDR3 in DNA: TGCTGTGCTCCTCCCGGCTGGGACTCCTACAATGAGCAGTTCTTC.

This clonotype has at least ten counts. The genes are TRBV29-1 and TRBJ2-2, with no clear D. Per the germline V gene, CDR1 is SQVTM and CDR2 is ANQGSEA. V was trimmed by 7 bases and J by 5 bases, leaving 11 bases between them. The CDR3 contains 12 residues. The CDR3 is CSALTETGELFF. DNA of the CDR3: TGCAGCGCACTGACGGAAACCGGGGAGCTGTTTTTT.

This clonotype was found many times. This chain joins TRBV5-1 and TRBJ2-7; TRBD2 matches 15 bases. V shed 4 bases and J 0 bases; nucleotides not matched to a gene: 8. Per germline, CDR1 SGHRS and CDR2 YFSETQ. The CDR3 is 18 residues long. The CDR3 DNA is TGCGCCAGCAGCAGTGGACTAGCGGGAGGGCCGAGCTCCTACGAGCAGTACTTC. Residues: CASSSGLAGGPSSYEQYF.

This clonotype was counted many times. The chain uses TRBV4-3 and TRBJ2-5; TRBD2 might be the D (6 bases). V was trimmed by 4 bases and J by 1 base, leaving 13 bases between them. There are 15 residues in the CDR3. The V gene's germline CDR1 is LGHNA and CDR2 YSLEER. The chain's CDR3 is CASSPEGSGQETQYF. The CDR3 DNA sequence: TGCGCCAGCAGCCCAGAAGGTAGCGGCCAAGAGACCCAGTACTTC.

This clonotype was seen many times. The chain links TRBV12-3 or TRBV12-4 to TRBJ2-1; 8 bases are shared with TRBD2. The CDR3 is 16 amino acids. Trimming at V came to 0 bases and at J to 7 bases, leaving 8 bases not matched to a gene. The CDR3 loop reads CASSLAPGGATNEQFF. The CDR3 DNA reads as TGTGCCAGCAGTTTAGCCCCGGGAGGGGCGACTAATGAGCAGTTCTTC.